These 20 T cell receptor beta chains were sequenced from one sample in a study of cytotoxic CD8 clonotypes in ibrutinib-treated CLL. Assay used: immunoSEQ multiplex PCR; TCRdb lists only in-frame clones, some missing. The sample contains more than 200,000 clones, 70% of which appear only once. Sequencing used PBMCs, obtained after 24 months of ibrutinib treatment. The receptors were gathered from a human donor with chronic lymphocytic leukemia.

As concerns this clone: Other nucleotide sequences from this sample produce the same CDR3. The chain's CDR3 is CASSRGGGQPQHF. The CDR3 DNA sequence: TGTGCCAGTAGTAGGGGGGGAGGACAGCCCCAGCATTTT. The chain combines TRBV19 with TRBJ1-5; tentatively, D is TRBD1 (5 bases). V dropped 4 bases and J dropped 7 bases, with 11 bases sitting between them. This CDR3 region has 13 residues. Germline V gene sequence: CDR1 LNHDA, CDR2 SQIVND (reference sequence).

The chain is built from TRBV19 and TRBJ2-6; D not certain. The length of the CDR3 is 15 residues. V shed 3 bases and J shed 2 bases, with 8 bases lying between them. The germline V gene encodes CDR1 LNHDA and CDR2 SQIVND (reference sequence). This CDR3 reads CASSIHDTGANVLTF. CDR3 DNA sequence: TGTGCCAGTAGTATTCATGACACTGGGGCCAACGTCCTGACTTTC.

V gene TRBV28 combines with J gene TRBJ2-7; the match to TRBD1 covers 8 bases. The ends lost 0 bases at V and 2 bases at J; junction bases unmatched: 0. From germline, CDR1 is MDHEN and CDR2 SYDVKM. The CDR3 runs 14 residues. The CDR3 here is CASSLWTGAYEQYF. CDR3 sequence (DNA): TGTGCCAGCAGTTTATGGACAGGGGCCTACGAGCAGTACTTC.

The chain has TRBV5-1 and TRBJ2-7; D tentatively fits TRBD1 or TRBD2 (6 bases each). Germline V CDR1 and CDR2: SGHRS, YFSETQ. The CDR3 runs 14 residues. Trimming took 2 bases from V and 2 from J, leaving 11 bases between them. CDR3 sequence: CASSFTRGAYEQYF. The DNA for the CDR3 is TGCGCCAGCAGCTTCACGAGGGGGGCCTACGAGCAGTACTTC.

The count of this clone is one. This chain uses TRBV7-2 with TRBJ2-6; D not resolved. V shed 8 bases and J shed 0 bases, with 8 bases lying between them. Germline CDR1 is SGHTA and CDR2 is FQGNSA. The CDR3 contains 14 residues. The CDR3 sequence: CASPSSSGANVLTF. The CDR3 DNA reads as TGTGCCAGCCCCTCAAGCTCTGGGGCCAACGTCCTGACTTTC.

The genes are TRBV6-5 and TRBJ2-3, with D tentatively TRBD1 (6 bases). Trimming cost V 6 bases and J 2 bases, with 15 bases left between them. In germline, CDR1 is MNHEY, CDR2 SVGAGI. The length of the CDR3 is 15 residues. Here the CDR3 DNA reads TGTGCCAGCAGCCAAACAGGGTGGCCCACAGATACGCAGTATTTT. The encoded protein is CASSQTGWPTDTQYF.

V and J are TRBV30 and TRBJ2-5, with D tentatively TRBD2 (5 bases). Germline assignment: CDR1 GTSNPN and CDR2 SVGIG (reference sequence). CDR3 size: 13 residues. Trimming removed 0 bases from V and 4 bases from J, with 9 bases in between. The CDR3 DNA reads as TGTGCCTGGAGTGTACTAGTAGTAGAGACCCAGTACTTC. Translated: CAWSVLVVETQYF.

To note about this clone: At one end, the junction sequence differs from germline, possibly due to a read error. The J gene is TRBJ2-2, the V gene TRBV7-7; D is perhaps TRBD1 or TRBD2 (6 bases each). The CDR3 loop spans 15 amino acids. Per germline, CDR1 SSHAT and CDR2 FNYEAQ (reference sequence). Here the CDR3 DNA reads TGTGCTAGCAGCTTAGGGGGGATTGGCACCGGGGAGCTGTTTTTT. Residues: CASSLGGIGTGELFF.

The V and J genes are TRBV6-5 and TRBJ1-4; tentative D call: TRBD1 (6 bases). Germline assignment: CDR1 MNHEY and CDR2 SVGAGI. The CDR3 loop spans 15 amino acids. Trimming removed 5 bases from V and 0 bases from J, with 10 bases in between. This CDR3 reads CASSAAGATNEKLFF. DNA for the CDR3: TGTGCCAGCAGTGCTGCAGGGGCAACTAATGAAAAACTGTTTTTT.

The chain employs TRBV27 and TRBJ1-1; the D is unclear. Deletions cut 3 bases from V and 1 base from J, with 12 bases between. The CDR3 has 15 residues. Germline assignment: CDR1 MNHEY and CDR2 SMNVEV (reference sequence). CDR3 coding DNA: TGTGCCAGCAGTTTTCACGGGTTTCCGAACACTGAAGCTTTCTTT. It translates to CASSFHGFPNTEAFF.

The V and J genes are TRBV6-1 and TRBJ2-2; no clear D. Germline V gene data show CDR1 as MNHNS and CDR2 as SASEGT. With 0 bases removed from V and 1 base from J, the gap between germline ends came to 18 bases. CDR3 length equals 19 residues. DNA of the CDR3: TGTGCCAGCAGTGAAGCGGCCCCTTACCGACTCGAGAACACCGGGGAGCTGTTTTTT. It codes for CASSEAAPYRLENTGELFF.

The CDR3 coding sequence is TGTGCCAGTACCCCTGGACAGGAAACAAACATTCAGTACTTC. Translation gives CASTPGQETNIQYF. This rearrangement joins TRBV19 to TRBJ2-4, with 7 nucleotides matching TRBD1. Germline CDR1 LNHDA, CDR2 SQIVND (reference sequence). V was clipped by 7 bases and J by 6 bases; unmatched bases: 9. The CDR3 totals 14 residues.

The chain combines TRBV2 with TRBJ2-7, with 9 bases identical to TRBD1. CDR1 and CDR2 from the germline V gene are SNHLY and FYNNEI. With V trimmed by 5 bases and J by 0 bases, 5 bases remained unmatched. The CDR3 has 15 amino acids. CDR3 sequence: CASSLGQGSSYEQYF. CDR3 bases: TGTGCCAGCAGTCTCGGACAGGGGAGCTCCTACGAGCAGTACTTC.

In nucleotides, the CDR3 is TGTGCCATCTGGGCAGATACGCAGTATTTT. It specifies CAIWADTQYF. V gene TRBV10-3 combines with J gene TRBJ2-3, with unresolved D. V was pared by 8 bases and J by 4 bases, with 4 bases between. The CDR3 runs 10 residues. Looked up from germline, CDR1 is ENHRY and CDR2 is SYGVKD.

CDR3 residues: CATGQYGYTF. CDR3 in DNA: TGTGCCACCGGACAGTATGGCTACACCTTC. The chain has TRBV19 and TRBJ1-2, with D possibly being TRBD1 (6 bases). V lost 10 bases and J lost 5, with 8 bases in between. Germline CDR1 is LNHDA and CDR2 is SQIVND (reference sequence). The CDR3 length is 10 residues.

At least ten counts were recorded for this clone. The chain recombines TRBV4-3 with TRBJ2-7; 7 bases agree with TRBD2. The CDR3 runs to 17 residues. V lost 1 base and J lost 0; bases outside the gene matches: 9. The germline V gene encodes CDR1 LGHNA and CDR2 YSLEER. The CDR3 DNA reads TGCGCCAGCAGCCAAGCAGGTTTTGGCGGGAGCTCCTACGAGCAGTACTTC. Translation: CASSQAGFGGSSYEQYF.

This clone was observed a single time. The V gene is TRBV10-2, the J gene TRBJ2-1; D gene unclear. CDR1 is WSHSY, CDR2 SAAADI, per germline. The V gene lost 1 base and the J gene lost 4 bases, with 5 bases spanning the gap. The CDR3 spans 13 residues. The CDR3 loop is CASSEYLYNEQFF. The CDR3, as DNA: TGCGCCAGCAGTGAGTACCTGTACAATGAGCAGTTCTTC.

The CDR3 protein is CAISTDRVGTYEQYF. The CDR3 DNA is TGTGCCATCAGCACCGACAGGGTGGGAACCTACGAGCAGTACTTC. This chain joins TRBV10-3 and TRBJ2-5; 7 bases are shared with TRBD1. The end of the DNA is better explained by TRBJ2-7, so the J call may be wrong. Germline loops: CDR1 ENHRY, CDR2 SYGVKD. This CDR3 spans 15 amino acids.

The chain is built from TRBV6-6 and TRBJ1-3; D unclear. Germline V CDR1 and CDR2: MNHNY, SVGAGI (reference sequence). The germline V and J ends were trimmed by 10 bases and 5 bases, with 12 bases remaining between them. This CDR3 is 12 amino acids long. DNA for the CDR3: TGTGCCACCAACGCAAAACGAAACACCATATATTTT. It specifies CATNAKRNTIYF.

This sequence joins TRBV30 and TRBJ1-2; 8 bases match TRBD1. The CDR3 sequence is 14 residues long. Trimming took 2 bases from V and 2 from J; bases not matched to a gene: 4. Germline V gives CDR1 GTSNPN, CDR2 SVGIG (reference sequence). CDR3 nucleotide sequence: TGTGCCTGGAGTCCCGGACAGGGAAACTATGGCTACACCTTC. Amino acids: CAWSPGQGNYGYTF. The variable domain in full, completed from reference TRBV30 and TRBJ1-2, reads SQTIHQWPATLVQPVGSPLSLECTVEGTSNPNLYWYRQAAGRGLQLLFYSVGIGQISSEVPQNLSASRPQDRQFILSSKKLLLSDSGFYLCAWSPGQGNYGYTFGSGTRLTVV.